This T cell receptor beta chain was observed in a study of technical replicates of blood from several donors. Sequenced by immunoSEQ multiplex PCR; TCRdb stores in-frame clones only, minus some. This table holds 95,000 to 100,000 clones, almost 96% found once. The source of this sequence is a human donor in good health. The sample comprised T cells isolated from PBMCs.

The CDR3 DNA reads as TGTGCCAGCAGCTTAGTCCTAGCGGGTACCTACAATGAGCAGTTCTTC. Protein: CASSLVLAGTYNEQFF. V usage is TRBV11-2 and J usage is TRBJ2-1; 8 nucleotides match TRBD2. CDR1 SGHAT and CDR2 FQNNGV come from the germline V gene. This CDR3 has 16 residues. With 1 base clipped from V and 2 bases from J, the junction kept 4 bases outside the gene matches.